This T cell receptor (beta chain) was captured by sequencing in a study of blood T cells in healthy people across ages. Then a second PCR, running roughly 6 to 11 cycles, was carried out with a sample-barcoded 5' primer and a J-beta primer mix. MiXCR was run by TCRdb on the 5' RACE reads, yielding one entry per CDR3 protein. The sample records 450,000 to 600,000 distinct CDR3 sequences, roughly a quarter being singletons. The CDR3 contains 12 residues. CDR1 and CDR2 (germline): LNHDA, SQIVND (reference sequence). V was trimmed by 8 bases and J by 4 bases, leaving 9 bases between them. The same sample was also used in a study of T cells of mothers and their children.

The origin of this receptor is a boy aged 2 to 10 in good health. The rearrangement uses TRBV19 and TRBJ2-1; D might be TRBD1 (5 bases). The sequenced sample consisted of blood. The CDR3 reads CASGTGYNEQFF. CDR3 DNA sequence: TGTGCCAGTGGTACAGGATACAATGAGCAGTTCTTC.